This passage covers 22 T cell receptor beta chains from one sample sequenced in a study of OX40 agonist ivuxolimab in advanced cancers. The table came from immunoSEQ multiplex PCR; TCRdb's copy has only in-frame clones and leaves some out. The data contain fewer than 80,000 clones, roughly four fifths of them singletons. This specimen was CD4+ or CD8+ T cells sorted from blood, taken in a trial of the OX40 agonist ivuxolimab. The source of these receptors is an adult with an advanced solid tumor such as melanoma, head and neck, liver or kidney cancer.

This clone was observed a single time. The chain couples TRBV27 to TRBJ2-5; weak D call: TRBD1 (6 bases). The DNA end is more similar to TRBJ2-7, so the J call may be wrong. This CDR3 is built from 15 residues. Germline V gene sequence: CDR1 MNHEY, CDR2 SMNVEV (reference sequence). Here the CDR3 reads CASSLKADSSYEQYF. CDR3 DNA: TGTGCCAGCAGTTTAAAAGCGGACAGCTCCTACGAGCAGTACTTC.

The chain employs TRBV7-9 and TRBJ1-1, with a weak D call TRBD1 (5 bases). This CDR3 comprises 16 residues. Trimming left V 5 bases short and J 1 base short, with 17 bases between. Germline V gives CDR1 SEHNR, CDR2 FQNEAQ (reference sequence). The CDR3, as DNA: TGTGCCAGCAGCCCCCAGTCGGGGCATCCGAACACTGAAGCTTTCTTT. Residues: CASSPQSGHPNTEAFF.

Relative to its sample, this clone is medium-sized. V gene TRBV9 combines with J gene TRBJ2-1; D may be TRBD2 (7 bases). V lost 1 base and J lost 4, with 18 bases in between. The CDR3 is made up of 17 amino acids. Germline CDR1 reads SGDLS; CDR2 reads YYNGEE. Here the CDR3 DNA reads TGTGCCAGCAGCGTAACCGCCCTGGGGGGGCCTTACAATGAGCAGTTCTTC. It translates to CASSVTALGGPYNEQFF.

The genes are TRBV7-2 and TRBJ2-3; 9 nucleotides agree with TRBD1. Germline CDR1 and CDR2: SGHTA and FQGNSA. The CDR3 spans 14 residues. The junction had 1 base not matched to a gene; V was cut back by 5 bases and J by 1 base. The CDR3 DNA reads TGTGCCAGCAGCCGGGACAGGGGCACAGATACGCAGTATTTT. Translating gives CASSRDRGTDTQYF.

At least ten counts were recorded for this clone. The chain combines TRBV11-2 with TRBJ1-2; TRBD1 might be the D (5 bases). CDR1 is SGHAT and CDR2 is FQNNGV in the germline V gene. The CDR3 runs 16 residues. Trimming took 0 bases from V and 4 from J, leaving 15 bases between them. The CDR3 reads CASSLEWQGSLYGYTF. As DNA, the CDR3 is TGTGCCAGCAGCTTAGAGTGGCAGGGCTCCCTCTATGGCTACACCTTC.

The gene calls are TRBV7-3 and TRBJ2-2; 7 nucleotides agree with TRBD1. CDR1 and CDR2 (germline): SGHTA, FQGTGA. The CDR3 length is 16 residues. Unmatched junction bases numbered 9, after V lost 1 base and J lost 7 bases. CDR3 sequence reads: CASSLRVAGGHGELFF. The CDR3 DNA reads TGTGCCAGCAGCTTAAGGGTGGCAGGGGGTCACGGGGAGCTGTTTTTT.

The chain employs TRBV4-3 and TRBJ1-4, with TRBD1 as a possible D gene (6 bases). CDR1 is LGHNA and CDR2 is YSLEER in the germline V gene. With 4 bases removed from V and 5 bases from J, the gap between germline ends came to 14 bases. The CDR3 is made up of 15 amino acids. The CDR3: CASSPVRGTNEKLFF. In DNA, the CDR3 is TGCGCCAGCAGCCCCGTGAGGGGGACCAATGAAAAACTGTTTTTT.

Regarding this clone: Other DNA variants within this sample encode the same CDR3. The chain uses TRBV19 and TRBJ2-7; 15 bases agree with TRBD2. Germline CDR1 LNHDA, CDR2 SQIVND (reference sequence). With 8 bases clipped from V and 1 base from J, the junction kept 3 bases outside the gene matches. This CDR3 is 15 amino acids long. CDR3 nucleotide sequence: TGTGCCAGTTCGGGACTAGCGGGGGGTTCCTACGAGCAGTACTTC. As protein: CASSGLAGGSYEQYF.

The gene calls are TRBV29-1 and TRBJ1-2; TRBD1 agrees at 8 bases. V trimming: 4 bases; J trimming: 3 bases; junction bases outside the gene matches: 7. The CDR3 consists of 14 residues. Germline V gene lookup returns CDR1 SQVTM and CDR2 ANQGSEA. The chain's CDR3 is CSVGAKDRDYGYTF. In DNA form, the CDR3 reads TGCAGCGTTGGGGCGAAGGACAGGGACTATGGCTACACCTTC.

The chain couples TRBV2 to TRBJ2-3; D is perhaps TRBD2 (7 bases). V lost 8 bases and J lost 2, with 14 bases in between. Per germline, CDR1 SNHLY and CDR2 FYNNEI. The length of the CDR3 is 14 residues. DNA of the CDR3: TGTGCCAGCCGGATAGGGGGGGCCACAGATACGCAGTATTTT. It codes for CASRIGGATDTQYF.

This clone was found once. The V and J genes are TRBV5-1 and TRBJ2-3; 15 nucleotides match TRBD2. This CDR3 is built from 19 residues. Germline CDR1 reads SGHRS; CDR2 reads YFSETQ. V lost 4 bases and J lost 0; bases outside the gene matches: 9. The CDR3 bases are TGCGCCAGCAGCCCGGGACTAGCGGGGGGCCGAATTAGCACAGATACGCAGTATTTT. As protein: CASSPGLAGGRISTDTQYF.

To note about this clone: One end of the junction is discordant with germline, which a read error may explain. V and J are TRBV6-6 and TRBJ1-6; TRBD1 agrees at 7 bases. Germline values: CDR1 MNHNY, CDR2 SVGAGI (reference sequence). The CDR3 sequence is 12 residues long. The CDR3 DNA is TGTGCCACCATGGGGGGATTGGGACAGTTGGTCTTT. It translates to CATMGGLGQLVF.

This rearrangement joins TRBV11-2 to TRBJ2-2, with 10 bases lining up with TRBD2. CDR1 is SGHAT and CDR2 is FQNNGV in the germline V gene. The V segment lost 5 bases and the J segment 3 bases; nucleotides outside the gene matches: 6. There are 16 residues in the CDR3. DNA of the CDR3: TGTGCCAGCAGCGAAGGACTAGCGGACTACACCGGGGAGCTGTTTTTT. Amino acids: CASSEGLADYTGELFF.

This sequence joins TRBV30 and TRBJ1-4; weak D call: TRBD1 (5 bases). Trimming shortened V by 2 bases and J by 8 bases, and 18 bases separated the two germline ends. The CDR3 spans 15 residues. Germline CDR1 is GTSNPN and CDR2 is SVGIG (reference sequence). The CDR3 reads CAWSSAGGAREKLFF. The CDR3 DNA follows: TGTGCCTGGAGTTCGGCAGGAGGGGCGCGAGAAAAACTGTTTTTT.

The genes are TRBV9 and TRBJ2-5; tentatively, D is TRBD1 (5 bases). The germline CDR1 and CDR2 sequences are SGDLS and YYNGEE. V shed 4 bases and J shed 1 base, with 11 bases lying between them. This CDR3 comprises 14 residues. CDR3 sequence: CASSPRQGQETQYF. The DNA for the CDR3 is TGTGCCAGCAGCCCTCGTCAGGGCCAAGAGACCCAGTACTTC.

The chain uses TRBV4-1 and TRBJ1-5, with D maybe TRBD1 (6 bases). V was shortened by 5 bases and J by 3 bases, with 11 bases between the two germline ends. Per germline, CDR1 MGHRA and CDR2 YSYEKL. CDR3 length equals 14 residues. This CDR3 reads CASSSRTDNQPQHF. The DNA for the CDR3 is TGCGCCAGCAGCTCTCGGACAGACAATCAGCCCCAGCATTTT.

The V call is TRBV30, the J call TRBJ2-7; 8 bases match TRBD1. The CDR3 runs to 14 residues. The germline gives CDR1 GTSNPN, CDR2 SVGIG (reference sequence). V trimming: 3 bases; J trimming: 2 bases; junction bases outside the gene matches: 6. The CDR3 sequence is CAWSLGQGAYEQYF. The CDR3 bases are TGTGCCTGGAGCCTCGGACAGGGAGCCTACGAGCAGTACTTC.

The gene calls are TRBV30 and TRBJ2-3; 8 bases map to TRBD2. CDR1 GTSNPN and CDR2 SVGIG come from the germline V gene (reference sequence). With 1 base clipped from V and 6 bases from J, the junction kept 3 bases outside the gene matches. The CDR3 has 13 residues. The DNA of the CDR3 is TGTGCCTGGAGTGGCGGGGGGCCGGATACGCAGTATTTT. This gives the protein CAWSGGGPDTQYF. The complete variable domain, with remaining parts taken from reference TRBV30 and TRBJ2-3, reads SQTIHQWPATLVQPVGSPLSLECTVEGTSNPNLYWYRQAAGRGLQLLFYSVGIGQISSEVPQNLSASRPQDRQFILSSKKLLLSDSGFYLCAWSGGGPDTQYFGPGTRLTVL.

Written as DNA, the CDR3 is TGTGCCAGCAGCTCACCCCTCTTATATAGACAGGGTGAAGTCTACGAGCAGTACTTC. Translated: CASSSPLLYRQGEVYEQYF. V and J are TRBV7-9 and TRBJ2-7, with 7 bases that match TRBD1. Per the germline V gene, CDR1 is SEHNR and CDR2 is FQNEAQ (reference sequence). This CDR3 is 19 amino acids long. V trimming: 4 bases; J trimming: 3 bases; junction bases outside the gene matches: 21.

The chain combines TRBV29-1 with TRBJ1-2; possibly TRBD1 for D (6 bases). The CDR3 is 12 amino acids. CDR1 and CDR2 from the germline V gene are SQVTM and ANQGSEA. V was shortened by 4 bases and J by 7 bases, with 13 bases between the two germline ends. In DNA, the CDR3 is TGCAGCGTTGTCCCAGGGGTGGGTGGCTACACCTTC. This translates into CSVVPGVGGYTF.

The CDR3 loop reads CASSLAGGRTEAFF. The CDR3 DNA sequence: TGCGCCAGCAGCTTGGCCGGGGGGCGGACTGAAGCTTTCTTT. V and J are TRBV5-1 and TRBJ1-1; a possible D gene is TRBD1 (6 bases). Germline V lookup: CDR1 SGHRS, CDR2 YFSETQ. The V and J ends lost 0 bases and 5 bases respectively, with 11 bases between them. The CDR3 totals 14 residues.

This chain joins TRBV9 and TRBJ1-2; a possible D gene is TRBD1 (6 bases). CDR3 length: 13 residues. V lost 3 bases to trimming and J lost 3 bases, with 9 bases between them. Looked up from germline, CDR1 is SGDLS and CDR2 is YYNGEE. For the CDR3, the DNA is TGTGCCAGCAGCGCACAGGGATACTATGGCTACACCTTC. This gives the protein CASSAQGYYGYTF. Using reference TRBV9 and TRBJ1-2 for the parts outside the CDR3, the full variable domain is DSGVTQTPKHLITATGQRVTLRCSPRSGDLSVYWYQQSLDQGLQFLIQYYNGEERAKGNILERFSAQQFPDLHSELNLSSLELGDSALYFCASSAQGYYGYTFGSGTRLTVV.